This T cell receptor beta chain was sequenced for a study of T cells in Graves' hyperthyroidism and ophthalmopathy. Whole-study findings and limits: Ophthalmopathy onset followed model prediction by a median approximately seven months. Most expanded thyroid clonotypes above 0.001 recurred in blood.

Germline loops: CDR1 MNHNS, CDR2 SASEGT. CDR3 length: 15 amino acids. The ends lost 0 bases at V and 6 bases at J; junction bases unmatched: 4. Lactation, pregnancy, other autoimmune disease or uncontrolled infection excluded patients. The sample holds many counts of this clonotype. Its antigen is still unknown. RNA transcripts were the template for amplifying TCR beta CDR3 regions. First-round RT-PCR with HTBI primers amplified the TCR CDR3 region. TCRdb recomputed calls from the multiplex PCR reads with MiXCR, one row per CDR3 protein. The table shows around 350,000 distinct CDR3 sequences, with approximately 19% occurring only once.

The chain is built from TRBV6-1 and TRBJ2-3; 9 bases agree with TRBD2. Sequenced material: blood. The sequence was obtained from a woman under 30 with Graves' hyperthyroidism. The DNA of the CDR3 is TGTGCCAGCAGTGAAGCTAGCGGGGGACGCGATACGCAGTATTTT. Its translation: CASSEASGGRDTQYF.